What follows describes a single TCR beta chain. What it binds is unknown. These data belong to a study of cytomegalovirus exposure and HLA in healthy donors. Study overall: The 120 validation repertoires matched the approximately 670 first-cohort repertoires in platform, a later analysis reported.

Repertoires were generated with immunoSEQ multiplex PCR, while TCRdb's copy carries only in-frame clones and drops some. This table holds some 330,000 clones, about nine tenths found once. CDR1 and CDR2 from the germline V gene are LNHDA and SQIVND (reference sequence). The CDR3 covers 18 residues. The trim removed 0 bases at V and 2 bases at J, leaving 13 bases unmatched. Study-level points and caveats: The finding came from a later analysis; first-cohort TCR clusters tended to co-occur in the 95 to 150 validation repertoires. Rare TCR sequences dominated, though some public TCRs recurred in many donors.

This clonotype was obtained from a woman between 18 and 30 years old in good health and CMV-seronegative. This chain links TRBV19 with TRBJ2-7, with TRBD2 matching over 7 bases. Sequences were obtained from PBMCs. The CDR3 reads CASSIDRSSGDLPYEQYF. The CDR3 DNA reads TGTGCCAGTAGTATAGATCGGTCTAGCGGTGACCTTCCCTACGAGCAGTACTTC.